The subject of this entry is one T cell receptor (beta chain). It lacks a known antigen. Base qualities are not at hand, and no much larger clone is one base apart. Each collaborating institution followed its own protocols to collect whole blood in K2EDTA tubes. For TCRbeta analysis, collaborators shipped samples as frozen whole blood, isolated PBMCs, or DNA extracted from either of those sample types. The record originates from a study of blood T cell repertoires in COVID-19 (dated by TCRdb to 2018 to 2021). Concerning the study at large: The collaborator samples originated in the United States, Italy and Spain and spanned the acute and convalescent phases of COVID-19. The samples were drawn from two sources: the first 160 participants of the ongoing ImmuneRACE study, and some 1,300 subjects contributed by 6 global collaborators. A de-identified subject ID, COVID-19 status, age in years and sex were almost always included in the sample metadata. The repertoires were released in a freely available public database intended as a resource for research on the immune response to SARS-CoV-2. The prospective study material was composed of cDNA or gDNA derived from T cells, B-cell-depleted T cells, or PBMCs. Where available, HLA class I and class II types were obtained from metadata supplied by the sample provider rather than from assay-based typing. The dataset comprised deeply sampled blood TCRbeta repertoires from subjects exposed to, actively infected with, or recovered from COVID-19.

Summary of the overall study and its limitations: Clinical and demographic metadata were provided uncurated, with the amount varying by source and participant.

From its cysteine to its phenylalanine, the CDR3 spans 17 amino acids. Here the CDR3 DNA is all that survives: 51 bases in frame from base 1. Looking up the germline V gene yields CDR1 SGHVS and CDR2 FNYEAQ. V drops 7 bases and J drops 0 bases, leaving 18 bases in between. The immunoSEQ Assay, a bias-controlled multiplex PCR, was used to amplify TCRbeta CDR3 regions from genomic DNA. In the original analysis: The number of nucleated cells in each sample was estimated from the amplification of reference gene primers within the assay. Sequence reads were collapsed and filtered to measure the absolute abundance of every unique TCRbeta CDR3 rearrangement. For each sample, productive Simpson clonality was calculated as the square root of Simpson's diversity index over productive rearrangements. In its TCRdb copy, this immuneACCESS table keeps in-frame sequences only and misses some clones. Where compared with another copy, unresolved V genes explain less than half of these, and the others have no known cause. V and J calls and clone size come straight from that table; D and trimming were deduced from the DNA. The sample profile shows approximately 100,000 clones; about 91% of them were found once. The ten largest clones capture about 3.5% of the sample.

This receptor chain uses TRBV7-6 and TRBJ2-2; the best D guess is TRBD1, with 6 bases matching. The sequencing sample was made of peripheral blood. This sequence originates from a human donor in a cohort sampled during active COVID-19. The DNA is TGTGCCAGCACGCTAACTCACAGGGCAGCGAACACCGGGGAGCTGTTTTTT. Translated, it gives CASTLTHRAANTGELFF.